This T cell receptor (beta chain) originates from a study of identical twins (TCRdb year 2016). Looking at the study overall: The study deep-sequenced TCR alpha and beta repertoires from monozygotic twins, unrelated adults of various ages and cord blood to test whether fetal clonotypes persist. To rule out contamination, replicate twin experiments were performed at different times with different library preparation protocols. General conclusions and limits of the study: Excess twin sharing in beta out-of-frame sequences was weaker because fewer shared sequences lowered the signal-to-noise ratio. Compared with coincidental sharing between unrelated individuals, out-of-frame TCR alpha sequences shared between twins showed an excess of sequences with low generation probability. In monozygotic twins, recombination models systematically underestimated out-of-frame TCR alpha sharing, but the models matched the sharing seen between unrelated individuals. Zero-insertion analyses could be partly confounded by invariant T cells such as MAIT and iNKT, although diverse VJ usage argued against such confounding for most clonotypes. Fewer insertions were carried by abundant cord blood beta clonotypes; a weaker similar trend was observed in young adult naive repertoires, while no such trend was observed in memory repertoires. Because the same donors could not be followed over many years, the conclusions relied on cross-sectional statistical analysis.

Libraries came from 5' RACE. The listed sequencing device is Illumina HiSeq 2000. A universal primer binding site was introduced by template switching, and a unique molecular identifier was present in the final cDNA, enabling accurate counting of TCR cDNA molecules. Specific primers in the conserved constant-segment region were used to synthesize first-strand cDNA for TCR alpha and beta chains. To control for contamination, every cDNA library was double barcoded, receiving both a SMART-Mk sample barcode and Illumina barcodes. TruSeq adapter sequences along with Illumina sample barcodes were introduced in two successive PCR steps. The Illumina HiSeq platform was used with custom primers to sequence TCR alpha and beta cDNA libraries. In the source study's methods: MiGEC processed the raw reads to extract unique molecular identifiers, while MiXCR was used to determine the CDR3 positions. For each individual, recombination models were inferred using an EM algorithm with the repgenHMM and IGoR tools. Shared clonotype analysis was performed with the tcR package in R, normalizing sharing by the product of cloneset sizes. Out-of-frame nonproductive sequences were analyzed to study raw recombination free of thymic and clonal selection effects. TCRdb reran the public reads through fastp at Q25 and MiXCR, keeping productive beta chains. Each CDR3 protein appears once, grouped with its most common genes and DNA. Clone size and V and J calls follow TCRdb, not the original study. This sample has roughly 500,000 distinct CDR3 sequences in its table, and about 20% of those were observed once. The leading ten clones occupy roughly 0.9% of the sample.

Notes on this clonotype: The specificity of this receptor is unknown. It has no much larger one-base neighbor in the sample; base qualities were not kept.

Every donor in the study was a healthy Caucasian. Three pairs of female monozygotic twins, all aged roughly 18 to 30 years, made up the twin cohort. CD4+ and CD8+ T cell populations were isolated with positive isolation kits from Invitrogen. The CDR3 covers 11 residues, taking in both the cysteine and the phenylalanine. Of all the DNA, just the CDR3 is kept, 33 bases in frame from base 1. The germline V gene yields SGDLS for CDR1 and YYNGEE for CDR2. The trim is 7 bases for V and 10 bases for J, with a gap of 12 bases between the germline ends. The same data also contributed to another study, on T cells expressing NK-cell markers. Drawing on the second study: Seven or eight donors provided sorted CD3+CD56+NKG2C+, CD3+CD56+NKG2C- and CD3+CD56-NKG2C+ T-cell subsets, whose TCR beta-chain repertoires were profiled. Of the eight sequenced donors, seven were found to be HCMV-seropositive and one was found to be HCMV-seronegative. In several experiments an anti-gammadeltaTCR antibody was added to restrict sorting to alphabetaTCR-expressing T cells. For roughly 6 donors, the dominant CD3+CD56+NKG2C+ clonotypes were among the top 10 CD8+ clonotypes and accounted for about 1.0-7.5% of CD8+ T cells. Those dominant clonotypes were again the most abundant among CD3+CD56-NKG2C+ cells in several donors, at roughly 25-60.1%. Whether the expanded NKG2C-expressing T cell clones were specific for HCMV antigens was left unclear. All eight donors whose samples were sequenced were randomly selected healthy volunteers, three of them men and five women. HCMV serostatus was determined by detecting HCMV-specific IgG in serum with a commercial ELISA kit. MIGEC was used to demultiplex reads and group reads by UMI, and MiTCR was used to assemble and quantify clonotypes. To remove erroneous sequences, TCR cDNA sequences were retained only when supported by two or more reads. The tcR package was used for downstream repertoire analysis, with clonotypes matched between fractions based on CDR3 nucleotide sequence plus V segment. VDJmatch was used to annotate antigen specificity against VDJdb, with one amino acid substitution in CDR3 permitted.

The rearranged segments are TRBV9 and TRBJ2-1; TRBD1 could be the D gene, as 6 bases match. Sequenced sample: CD4+ T cells sorted from blood. This sequence originates from a woman aged 18-29 years in good health. CDR3 reads: CASEGVGEQFF. Here is the DNA: TGTGCCAGCGAGGGGGTCGGAGAGCAGTTCTTC.